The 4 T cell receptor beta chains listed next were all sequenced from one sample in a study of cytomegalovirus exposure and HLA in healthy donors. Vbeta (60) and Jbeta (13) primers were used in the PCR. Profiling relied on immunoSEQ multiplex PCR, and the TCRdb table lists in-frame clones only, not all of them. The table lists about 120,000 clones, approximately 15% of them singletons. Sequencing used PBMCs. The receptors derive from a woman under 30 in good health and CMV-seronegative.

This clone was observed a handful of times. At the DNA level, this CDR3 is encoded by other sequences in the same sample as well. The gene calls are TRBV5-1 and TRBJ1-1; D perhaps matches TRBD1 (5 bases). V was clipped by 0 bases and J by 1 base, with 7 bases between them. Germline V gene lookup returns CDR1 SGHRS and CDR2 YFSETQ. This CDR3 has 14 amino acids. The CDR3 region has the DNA TGCGCCAGCAGCTTGGGACAGCAGAACACTGAAGCTTTCTTT. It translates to CASSLGQQNTEAFF. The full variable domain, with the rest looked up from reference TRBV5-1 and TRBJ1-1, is KAGVTQTPRYLIKTRGQQVTLSCSPISGHRSVSWYQQTPGQGLQFLFEYFSETQRNKGNFPGRFSGRQFSNSRSEMNVSTLELGDSALYLCASSLGQQNTEAFFGQGTRLTVV.

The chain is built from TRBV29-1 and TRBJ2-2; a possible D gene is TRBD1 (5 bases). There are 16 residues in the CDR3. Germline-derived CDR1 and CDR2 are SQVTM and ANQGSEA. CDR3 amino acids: CSVKLRDRLNTGELFF. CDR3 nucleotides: TGCAGTGTCAAATTGCGCGACAGACTGAACACCGGGGAGCTGTTTTTT.

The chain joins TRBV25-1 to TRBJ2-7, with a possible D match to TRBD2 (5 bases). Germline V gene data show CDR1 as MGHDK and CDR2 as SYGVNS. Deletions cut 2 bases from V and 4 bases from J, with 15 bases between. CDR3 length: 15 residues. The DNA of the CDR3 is TGTGCCAGCAGTGAACCTCGGGGAGCTTATTACGAGCAGTACTTC. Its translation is CASSEPRGAYYEQYF.

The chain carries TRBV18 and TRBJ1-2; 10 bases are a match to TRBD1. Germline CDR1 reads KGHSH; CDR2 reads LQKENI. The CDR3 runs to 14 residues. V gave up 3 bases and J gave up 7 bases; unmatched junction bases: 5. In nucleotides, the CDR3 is TGTGCCAGCTCACCCGGACAGGGGGAAAGTGGCTACACCTTC. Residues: CASSPGQGESGYTF.